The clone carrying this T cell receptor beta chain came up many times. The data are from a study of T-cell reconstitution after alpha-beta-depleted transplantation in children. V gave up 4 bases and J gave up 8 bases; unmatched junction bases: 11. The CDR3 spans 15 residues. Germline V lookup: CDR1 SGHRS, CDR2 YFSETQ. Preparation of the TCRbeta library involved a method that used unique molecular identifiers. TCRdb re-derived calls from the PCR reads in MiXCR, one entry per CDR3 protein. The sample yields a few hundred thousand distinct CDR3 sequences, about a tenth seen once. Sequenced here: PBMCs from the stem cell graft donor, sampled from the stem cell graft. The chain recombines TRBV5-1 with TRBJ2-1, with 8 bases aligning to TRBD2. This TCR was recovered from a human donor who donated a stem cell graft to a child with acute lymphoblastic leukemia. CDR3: CASSRAGEGIDEQFF. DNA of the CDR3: TGCGCCAGCAGCCGAGCGGGGGAGGGTATCGATGAGCAGTTCTTC.